The next 5 T cell receptor beta chains were all read from a single sample in a study of blood T cell repertoires in COVID-19. Method: immunoSEQ multiplex PCR; TCRdb's copy keeps in-frame clones and lacks some. The sample has about 150,000 clones, 75% to 90% seen once. The sample taken for sequencing was peripheral blood. These TCRs come from a woman in her sixties with active COVID-19.

The chain combines TRBV29-1 with TRBJ1-2; TRBD1 matches at 9 bases. The CDR3 sequence is 13 residues long. The V gene end was trimmed by 5 bases and the J gene end by 6 bases; junction bases not matched to a gene: 7. Germline CDR1 reads SQVTM; CDR2 reads ANQGSEA. CDR3 nucleotide sequence: TGCAGCGTTCTTGGACAGGGGAAGGATGGCTACACCTTC. Its protein is CSVLGQGKDGYTF.

The chain uses TRBV4-1 and TRBJ2-1, with TRBD2 matching over 10 bases. The CDR3 sequence is 16 residues long. Germline CDR1 is MGHRA and CDR2 is YSYEKL. The trim removed 3 bases at V and 7 bases at J, leaving 9 bases unmatched. Here the CDR3 reads CASSQLSGRARNEQFF. For the CDR3, the DNA is TGCGCCAGCAGCCAGCTGAGCGGGAGGGCCCGGAATGAGCAGTTCTTC.

The V gene is TRBV12-3 or TRBV12-4, the J gene TRBJ1-3; D gene uncertain. This CDR3 has 12 amino acids. The ends were cut back, 8 bases at V and 0 bases at J, with 5 bases in the middle. The DNA of the CDR3 is TGTGCCAGCTCCTTCTCTGGAAACACCATATATTTT. Translation gives CASSFSGNTIYF.

The chain links TRBV3-1 (or the pseudogene TRBV3-2) to TRBJ2-7, with D maybe TRBD1 (6 bases). Germline V CDR1 and CDR2: LGHDT, YNNKEL (reference sequence). Trimming removed 7 bases from V and 2 bases from J, with 24 bases in between. This CDR3 spans 17 amino acids. The CDR3, as DNA: TGTGCCAGCACCGACATCTTGGTGGTCACAGGGACCTACGAGCAGTACTTC. Translated: CASTDILVVTGTYEQYF.

V is TRBV16 and J is TRBJ1-4; perhaps TRBD1 as D (6 bases). The CDR3 sequence is 16 residues long. The germline V gene has CDR1 KGHSY and CDR2 FQNENV. V was shortened by 0 bases and J by 7 bases, with 15 bases between the two germline ends. The DNA for the CDR3 is TGTGCCAGCAGCCAATCTGGCGGGGGCTCTCTTGAAAAACTGTTTTTT. As protein: CASSQSGGGSLEKLFF.